What follows are 2 T cell receptor beta chains derived from one specimen sequenced in a study of glioma-infiltrating T cells. The iRepertoire nested amplicon-rescue multiplex PCR amplified TCR alpha and beta CDR3s from RNA. TCRdb processed the multiplex PCR reads anew with MiXCR; each CDR3 protein has one entry. The profile shows about 400,000 distinct CDR3 sequences, roughly two fifths of them singletons. Sequences were obtained from glioma tissue, nonneoplastic brain tissue, or PBMCs (not recorded which). The source is a human donor with low-grade glioma or glioblastoma, undergoing nonglioma brain surgery, or in good health (not recorded which).

This clonotype occurred many times. This sequence joins TRBV6-1 and TRBJ1-1, with a tentative D call TRBD1 (5 bases). The length of the CDR3 is 14 residues. Per the germline V gene, CDR1 is MNHNS and CDR2 is SASEGT. V lost 5 bases and J lost 0, with 10 bases in between. The CDR3 DNA reads TGTGCCAGCAGTAAGGGGTATTTGAACACTGAAGCTTTCTTT. Protein: CASSKGYLNTEAFF.

On this clonotype: A junction boundary mismatches the germline segment, possibly from a read error. The chain recombines TRBV20-1 with TRBJ1-1, with D possibly matching TRBD1 (5 bases). Looked up from germline, CDR1 is DFQATT and CDR2 is SNEGSKA (reference sequence). The CDR3 is 13 amino acids. The CDR3 is CSLKEGALMEALF. CDR3 nucleotides: TGCAGTTTGAAGGAAGGGGCCCTGATGGAAGCTCTCTTT.